This T cell receptor (beta chain) came from a study of blood T cell repertoires in COVID-19. Across the study: Sample material is recorded as cDNA or gDNA derived from T cells, B-cell-depleted T cells, or PBMCs.

The CDR3 totals 15 residues. The germline gives CDR1 SEHNR, CDR2 FQNEAQ (reference sequence). Trimming left V 1 base short and J 1 base short, with 10 bases between. Seattle-derived patients entered the study during active infection and were followed longitudinally. As originally analysed: Amplification of reference gene primers was used by the study to estimate nucleated cell counts. Method: immunoSEQ multiplex PCR; TCRdb's copy keeps in-frame clones and lacks some. The V and J calls and clone size were taken over from that table, and D and trimming were inferred from the DNA. The sample has hundreds of thousands of clones, about 86% seen once.

This receptor was obtained from a woman in her fifties or sixties with COVID-19, enrolled during active disease. The chain carries TRBV7-9 and TRBJ2-5, with D possibly TRBD2 on 6 matching bases. Sequenced material: peripheral blood. CDR3 coding DNA: TGTGCCAGCAGCTTAGTAAGGGACTTCCAAGAGACCCAGTACTTC. It is translated as CASSLVRDFQETQYF.